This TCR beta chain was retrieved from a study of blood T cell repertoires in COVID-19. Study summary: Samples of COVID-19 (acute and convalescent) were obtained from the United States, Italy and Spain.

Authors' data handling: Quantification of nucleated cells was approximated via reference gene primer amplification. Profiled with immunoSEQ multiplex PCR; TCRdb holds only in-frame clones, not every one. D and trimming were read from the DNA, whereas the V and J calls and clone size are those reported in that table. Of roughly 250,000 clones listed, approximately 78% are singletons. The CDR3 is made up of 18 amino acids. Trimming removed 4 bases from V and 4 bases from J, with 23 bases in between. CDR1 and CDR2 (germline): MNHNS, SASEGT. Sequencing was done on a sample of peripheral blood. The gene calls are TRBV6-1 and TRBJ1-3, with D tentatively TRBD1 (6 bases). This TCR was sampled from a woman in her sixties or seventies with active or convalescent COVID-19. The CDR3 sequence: CASSVQVVLRDIGNTIYF. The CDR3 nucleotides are TGTGCCAGCAGTGTACAGGTAGTTCTAAGGGACATCGGAAACACCATATATTTT.